These 29 T cell receptor beta chains came from one sample sequenced in a study of CD8+CD57+ T cells in acquired aplastic anemia. Genomic DNA provided the template from which TCR beta VDJ and CDR3 profiles were obtained. A single record per CDR3 protein comes from TCRdb applying MiXCR to the reads. The sample has 200,000 to 250,000 distinct CDR3 sequences; almost 50% are singletons. The sequenced patients had an expansion of CD8+CD57+ cells seen by flow cytometry. Sequencing was performed on sorted CD4+, CD8+, or CD8+CD57+ T cells (not recorded which) from PBMCs. These receptors all stem from a human donor with aplastic anemia.

In its sample, this clonotype was seen many times. The rearrangement uses TRBV7-9 and TRBJ2-5; 10 bases map to TRBD1. Germline V CDR1 and CDR2: SEHNR, FQNEAQ (reference sequence). With V trimmed by 5 bases and J by 2 bases, 5 bases remained unmatched. This CDR3 has 15 amino acids. The CDR3 reads CASSAWTGGQETQYF. The CDR3 bases are TGTGCCAGCAGCGCGTGGACAGGGGGGCAAGAGACCCAGTACTTC.

The V and J genes are TRBV6-7 and TRBJ1-2; maybe TRBD1 (6 bases). TRBV6-7 is recorded as an ORF, its role being uncertain. V was cut by 6 bases and J by 8 bases, with 25 bases left in between. The CDR3 is made up of 16 amino acids. DNA of the CDR3: TGTGCCAGCAGACCGACGACAGTACGGGGGCAAGAAGGCTACACCTTC. Its translation: CASRPTTVRGQEGYTF.

The V gene is TRBV13, the J gene TRBJ2-5; D not certain. CDR3 length: 12 residues. The V gene lost 4 bases and the J gene lost 5 bases, with 8 bases spanning the gap. The V gene's germline CDR1 is PRHDT and CDR2 FYEKMQ (reference sequence). CDR3 sequence (DNA): TGTGCCAGCAGCTCCCTAAGGGAGACCCAGTACTTC. Its translation is CASSSLRETQYF.

This clonotype has only one observation. The chain is built from TRBV7-9 and TRBJ1-1, with D perhaps TRBD1 (5 bases). This CDR3 comprises 13 residues. Germline V CDR1 and CDR2: SEHNR, FQNEAQ (reference sequence). V gave up 1 base and J gave up 6 bases, with 9 bases separating them. The CDR3 here is CASSLVGRAEAFF. As DNA, the CDR3 is TGTGCCAGCAGCTTAGTGGGCAGGGCTGAAGCTTTCTTT.

This rearrangement joins TRBV5-1 to TRBJ2-3; no definite D call. Germline CDR1 reads SGHRS; CDR2 reads YFSETQ. The V end lost 2 bases, the J end lost 6 bases, and 13 bases lay between the germline ends. This CDR3 is 14 amino acids long. The chain's CDR3 is CASSLGQYSDTQYF. The CDR3 DNA sequence: TGCGCCAGCAGCTTAGGGCAGTATTCGGATACGCAGTATTTT.

V and J are TRBV12-3 or TRBV12-4 and TRBJ1-6; D possibly corresponds to TRBD1 (6 bases). V shed 8 bases and J shed 5 bases, with 19 bases lying between them. CDR3 length: 16 residues. The CDR3 DNA sequence: TGTGCCAGCGGCCCGGGCGGAGGGGGGAATAATTCACCCCTCCACTTT. Translation gives CASGPGGGGNNSPLHF.

This clonotype was detected only once. The chain couples TRBV25-1 to TRBJ2-3; D remains unclear. CDR3 length equals 14 residues. From germline, CDR1 is MGHDK and CDR2 SYGVNS. Trimming pared 7 bases from V and 5 bases from J, leaving 16 bases between. The CDR3 bases are TGTGCCAGCACTTTCCTCTCACAGCGAGATACGCAGTATTTT. It codes for CASTFLSQRDTQYF.

The rearrangement uses TRBV7-3 and TRBJ1-6; the D gene is possibly TRBD1 (5 bases). V lost 2 bases, J lost 9 bases, and 8 bases lay in between. Looked up from germline, CDR1 is SGHTA and CDR2 is FQGTGA. CDR3 length: 13 residues. In nucleotides, the CDR3 is TGTGCCAGCAGCTTAGGGGCCGTTTCACCCCTCCACTTT. Encoded protein: CASSLGAVSPLHF.

Concerning this clonotype: A clone one base away is much larger, so this may be a read error. The genes are TRBV7-9 and TRBJ2-5, with unresolved D. The CDR3 covers 16 residues. Germline CDR1 SEHNR, CDR2 FQNEAQ (reference sequence). The CDR3 spells CASSQASPKGGETQYF. In nucleotides, the CDR3 is TGCGCCAGCAGCCAAGCTTCCCCCAAGGGTGGAGAGACCCAGTACTTC.

The chain carries TRBV12-3 or TRBV12-4 and TRBJ1-2, with 7 positions matching TRBD1. This CDR3 has 15 residues. With 5 bases clipped from V and 5 bases from J, the junction kept 11 bases outside the gene matches. The CDR3 DNA reads as TGTGCCAGCAGTGCGACAGGGATCACCCGGTATGGCTACACCTTC. It codes for CASSATGITRYGYTF.

The chain has TRBV5-1 and TRBJ2-7; 9 bases agree with TRBD1. Per the germline V gene, CDR1 is SGHRS and CDR2 is YFSETQ. There are 16 residues in the CDR3. V trimming: 1 base; J trimming: 1 base; junction bases outside the gene matches: 6. The CDR3 reads CASSLRTGEGSYEQYF. The CDR3 nucleotides read TGCGCCAGCAGCTTGAGGACAGGGGAAGGGTCCTACGAGCAGTACTTC.

The table lists this clonotype with many counts. J is TRBJ1-5 and V is TRBV6-5, with unresolved D. This CDR3 has 13 residues. The germline V gene encodes CDR1 MNHEY and CDR2 SVGAGI. Trimming took 8 bases from V and 0 from J, leaving 8 bases between them. In DNA form, the CDR3 reads TGTGCCAGCGCGCGTTATAGCAATCAGCCCCAGCATTTT. Its translation: CASARYSNQPQHF.

This clonotype has ten or more counts. The gene calls are TRBV5-1 and TRBJ2-7; TRBD2 might be the D (6 bases). This CDR3 comprises 15 residues. Germline values: CDR1 SGHRS, CDR2 YFSETQ. Trimming pared 2 bases from V and 5 bases from J, leaving 17 bases between. The chain's CDR3 is CASSFIRVEGNEQYF. The DNA for the CDR3 is TGCGCCAGCAGCTTCATCCGGGTGGAGGGGAACGAGCAGTACTTC.

This clonotype was counted ten times or more. The chain's CDR3 is CASSLGLVTDTQYF. In DNA form, the CDR3 reads TGTGCCAGCAGCCTGGGACTCGTCACAGATACGCAGTATTTT. The chain employs TRBV9 and TRBJ2-3, with D maybe TRBD2 (6 bases). The CDR3 is 14 residues long. V was clipped by 4 bases and J by 2 bases, with 11 bases between them. Germline V CDR1 and CDR2: SGDLS, YYNGEE.

This clonotype was detected ten times or more. J is TRBJ2-2 and V is TRBV2; no definite D call. The CDR3 has 14 amino acids. The germline V and J ends were trimmed by 5 bases and 0 bases, with 7 bases remaining between them. Per the germline V gene, CDR1 is SNHLY and CDR2 is FYNNEI. The CDR3 sequence is CASSYNSNTGELFF. Written as DNA, the CDR3 is TGTGCCAGCAGTTACAATTCGAACACCGGGGAGCTGTTTTTT.

This clonotype was counted at least ten times. The CDR3 spells CAISELKGQELYGYTF. The DNA for the CDR3 is TGTGCCATCAGTGAACTGAAGGGACAGGAACTCTATGGCTACACCTTC. The chain combines TRBV10-3 with TRBJ1-2; 8 positions match TRBD1. There are 16 residues in the CDR3. In germline, CDR1 is ENHRY, CDR2 SYGVKD. The ends lost 3 bases at V and 4 bases at J; junction bases unmatched: 10.

The gene calls are TRBV18 and TRBJ1-1; no clear D gene. The CDR3 covers 13 residues. Trimming cost V 5 bases and J 6 bases, with 13 bases left between them. The germline CDR1 and CDR2 sequences are KGHSH and LQKENI. The CDR3 DNA is TGTGCCAGCTCATCGGAGGTAAACCCTGAAGCTTTCTTT. Amino acids: CASSSEVNPEAFF. Full variable domain (remainder filled in from reference TRBV18 and TRBJ1-1): NAGVMQNPRHLVRRRGQEARLRCSPMKGHSHVYWYRQLPEEGLKFMVYLQKENIIDESGMPKERFSAEFPKEGPSILRIQQVVRGDSAAYFCASSSEVNPEAFFGQGTRLTVV.

This clonotype was observed many times. This chain joins TRBV19 and TRBJ1-5, with 7 bases lining up with TRBD1. Trimming removed 7 bases from V and 0 bases from J; junction bases left unmatched: 6. Germline CDR1 LNHDA, CDR2 SQIVND (reference sequence). The CDR3 consists of 15 residues. CDR3 region: CASIPGTDSNQPQHF. The CDR3, as DNA: TGTGCCAGTATCCCAGGGACAGATAGCAATCAGCCCCAGCATTTT.

The chain combines TRBV19 with TRBJ2-2; D may be TRBD2 (6 bases). The CDR3 has 14 amino acids. Germline CDR1 and CDR2: LNHDA and SQIVND (reference sequence). The germline V and J ends were trimmed by 8 bases and 3 bases, with 13 bases remaining between them. The CDR3 DNA follows: TGTGCCAGTGAAAGGCTAGCGTACACCGGGGAGCTGTTTTTT. As protein: CASERLAYTGELFF.

Concerning this clonotype itself: A clone one base away is much larger, so this may be a read error. The V and J genes are TRBV11-2 and TRBJ1-1; D is unclear. Germline assignment: CDR1 SGHAT and CDR2 FQNNGV. The CDR3 is 16 residues long. The DNA of the CDR3 is TGTGCCAGCGGCTTAGTATCCGGTGTGGGTATCACTGAAGCTTTCTTT. It specifies CASGLVSGVGITEAFF.

The chain uses TRBV25-1 and TRBJ2-2; D unclear. The V gene's germline CDR1 is MGHDK and CDR2 SYGVNS. V was trimmed by 4 bases and J by 5 bases, leaving 11 bases between them. The CDR3 totals 14 residues. The CDR3 is CASSAPLATGELFF. DNA for the CDR3: TGTGCCAGCAGTGCACCTTTAGCAACCGGGGAGCTGTTTTTT.

Points on this clonotype: One end of the junction does not line up with germline, which may come from a read error. J is TRBJ1-1 and V is TRBV29-1; possibly TRBD1 for D (5 bases). Germline V CDR1 and CDR2: SQVTM, ANQGSEA. The CDR3 runs to 12 residues. The CDR3 coding sequence is TGCAGCGTTCAGTGGGAGGGACCTGAGGCTTTCTTT. Translation: CSVQWEGPEAFF.

This chain uses TRBV2 with TRBJ1-6; TRBD1 matches 7 bases. Unmatched junction bases numbered 9, after V lost 5 bases and J lost 5 bases. The CDR3 has 16 amino acids. Germline V lookup: CDR1 SNHLY, CDR2 FYNNEI. The CDR3 DNA follows: TGTGCCAGCAGTTCACAGGGGTTGGTAAATAATTCACCCCTCCACTTT. It yields the protein CASSSQGLVNNSPLHF.

The chain carries TRBV7-9 and TRBJ1-1; the D is unclear. Per germline, CDR1 SEHNR and CDR2 FQNEAQ (reference sequence). V was trimmed by 0 bases and J by 0 bases, leaving 5 bases between them. The CDR3 is 14 residues long. This chain's CDR3 is CASSLALLNTEAFF. CDR3 bases: TGTGCCAGCAGCTTAGCGCTCCTGAACACTGAAGCTTTCTTT.

The gene calls are TRBV10-2 and TRBJ1-4; D gene uncertain. Trimming took 2 bases from V and 5 from J, leaving 15 bases between them. The germline V gene has CDR1 WSHSY and CDR2 SAAADI. The CDR3 is 16 amino acids. The CDR3 protein is CASSEPTVGLNEKLFF. Here the CDR3 DNA reads TGCGCCAGCAGTGAGCCCACCGTGGGTTTGAATGAAAAACTGTTTTTT.

A note on this clonotype: Lacking the conserved final phenylalanine or tryptophan, this CDR3 likely reflects a read error. The J gene is TRBJ1-4, the V gene TRBV19, with 8 bases identical to TRBD1. The V segment lost 4 bases and the J segment 0 bases; nucleotides outside the gene matches: 10. The CDR3 covers 18 residues. CDR1 is LNHDA and CDR2 is SQIVND in the germline V gene (reference sequence). The CDR3 bases are TGTGCCAGTAGTAGCAATCCGGGACAGGCTGCAACTAATGAAAAACTGTTTCTT. It codes for CASSSNPGQAATNEKLFL.

This clonotype was counted ten times or more. The chain combines TRBV5-1 with TRBJ1-2; no clear D. Between the trimmed V and J ends, which lost 0 bases and 5 bases, there was a span of 14 bases. CDR1 and CDR2 from the germline V gene are SGHRS and YFSETQ. The CDR3 totals 15 residues. The CDR3 region is CASSLEESRYYGYTF. DNA for the CDR3: TGCGCCAGCAGCTTGGAAGAGTCAAGATATTATGGCTACACCTTC.

The sample holds many counts of this clonotype. The chain joins TRBV4-1 to TRBJ2-2, with D possibly matching TRBD1 (6 bases). Germline CDR1 MGHRA, CDR2 YSYEKL. V dropped 5 bases and J dropped 6 bases, with 16 bases sitting between them. This CDR3 region has 15 residues. The CDR3 DNA reads as TGCGCCAGCAGCTCACAGGGATCCCTACCCGGGGAGCTGTTTTTT. Its protein product is CASSSQGSLPGELFF.

The chain links TRBV7-9 to TRBJ2-3; 11 bases map to TRBD2. Germline loops: CDR1 SEHNR, CDR2 FQNEAQ (reference sequence). This CDR3 is built from 17 residues. The J segment lost 1 base and the V segment lost 1 base, leaving 4 bases of the junction unmatched. The CDR3: CASSLETSGVGTDTQYF. DNA for the CDR3: TGTGCCAGCAGCTTAGAGACTAGCGGGGTAGGCACAGATACGCAGTATTTT.